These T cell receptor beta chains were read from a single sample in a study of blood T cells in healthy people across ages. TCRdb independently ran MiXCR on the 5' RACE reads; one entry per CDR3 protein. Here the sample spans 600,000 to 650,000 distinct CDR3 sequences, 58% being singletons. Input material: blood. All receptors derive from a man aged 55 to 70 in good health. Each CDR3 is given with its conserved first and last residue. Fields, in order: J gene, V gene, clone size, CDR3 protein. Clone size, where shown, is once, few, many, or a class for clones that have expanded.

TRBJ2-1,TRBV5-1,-,CASSSALGSGNEQFF
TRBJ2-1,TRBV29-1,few,CSVDRAGQGNEQFF
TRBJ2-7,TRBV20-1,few,CSATTSYEQYF
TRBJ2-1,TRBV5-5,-,CASSLVRGPYNEQFF
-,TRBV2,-,CASSVSGVPGGETQYF
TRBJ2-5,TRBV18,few,CASSNYQETQYF
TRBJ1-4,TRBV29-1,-,CSVGATNEKLFF
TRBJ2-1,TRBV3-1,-,CASSQDWTSGGAGNEQFF
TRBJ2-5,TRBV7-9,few,CASSQRSGQGLEETQYF
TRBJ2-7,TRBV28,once,CASSTPQGTYEQYF
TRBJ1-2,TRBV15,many,CATSDDRGRNYGYTF
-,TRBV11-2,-,CASTRGSSGGDYEQYF
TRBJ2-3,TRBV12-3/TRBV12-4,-,CASLSGGQADTQYF
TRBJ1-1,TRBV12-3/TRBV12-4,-,CASSLSSLNTEAFF
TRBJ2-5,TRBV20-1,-,CSAAPGLVQETQYF
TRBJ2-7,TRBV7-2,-,CASSLDTSGGYEQYF
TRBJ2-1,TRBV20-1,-,CSVSREDEQFF
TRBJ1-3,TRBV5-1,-,CASSTDSSSGNTIYF
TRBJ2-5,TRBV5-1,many,CASSLGTEETQYF
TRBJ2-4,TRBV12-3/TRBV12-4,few,CASSLVTGQGDKNIQYF
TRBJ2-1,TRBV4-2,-,CASSRDRHNEQFF
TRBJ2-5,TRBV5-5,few,CASSAGQVQETQYF
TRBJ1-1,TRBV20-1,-,CSARNSACMNTEAFF
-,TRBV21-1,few,CASSHRDRGMETQYF
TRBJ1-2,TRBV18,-,CASSQGAYGYTF
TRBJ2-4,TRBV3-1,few,CASSQRGGLAKNIQYF
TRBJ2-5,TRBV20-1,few,CSARDLSRQQNQETQYF
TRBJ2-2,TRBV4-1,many,CASSPYSGGSNTGELFF
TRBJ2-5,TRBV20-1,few,CSARDVARPQETQYF
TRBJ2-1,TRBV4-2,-,CASSQEGAGGPNEQFF
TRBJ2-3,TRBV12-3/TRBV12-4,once,CASTIGQVHTDTQYF
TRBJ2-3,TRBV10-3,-,CAISEWGSGTTDTQYF
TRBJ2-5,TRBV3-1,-,CASSQLPGAQETQYF
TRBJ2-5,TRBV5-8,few,CASSLDGTRETQYF
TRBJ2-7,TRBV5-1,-,CASSFRISGEQYF
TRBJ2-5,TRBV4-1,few,CASSPSQGFQETQYF
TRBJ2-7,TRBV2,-,CASSLAGEGYEQYF
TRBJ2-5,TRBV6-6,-,CASSYPGHQETQYF
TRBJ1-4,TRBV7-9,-,CASSDGGVDEKLFF
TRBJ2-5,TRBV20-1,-,CSARASGGALETQYF